This T cell receptor beta chain was documented in a study of blood T cell repertoires in COVID-19. Study at large: COVID-19 samples, acute and convalescent, were from the United States, Italy and Spain. PBMCs, B-cell-depleted T cells, or T cells provided the cDNA or gDNA that made up the material.

The germline CDR1 and CDR2 sequences are LGHDT and YNNKEL (reference sequence). CDR3 size: 13 residues. V was clipped by 3 bases and J by 6 bases, with 9 bases between them. In the original analysis: By means of reference gene primer amplification, nucleated cell counts were estimated. Using immunoSEQ multiplex PCR, the repertoire was profiled, and TCRdb retains in-frame clones only, with some absent. V and J calls and clone size are given by that table; D and trimming were obtained from the DNA. The sample holds some 320,000 clones; approximately 88% are singletons and the top ten take approximately 7%.

The sequence was collected from a woman in her twenties or thirties who had recovered from COVID-19. This chain connects TRBV3-1 (or the pseudogene TRBV3-2) to TRBJ2-4; D ambiguous. The sequencing sample was made of peripheral blood. Here the CDR3 DNA reads TGTGCCAGCAGCCATACAGATCCAAACATTCAGTACTTC. Translated, it gives CASSHTDPNIQYF.